Listed below are T cell receptor beta chains from one sample, sequenced in a study of monozygotic twins with inflammatory bowel disease. TCRdb reanalyzed the 5' RACE reads and collapses them to one entry per CDR3 protein, without DNA. This sample's table reports 400,000 or so distinct CDR3 sequences. Sequencing was carried out using blood. The receptors derive from a human donor with ulcerative colitis or Crohn's disease, or a healthy co-twin of an affected twin (not recorded which). Both conserved end residues are part of each CDR3.

v_gene: TRBV5-6
j_gene: TRBJ1-1
CDR3aa: CASSWRTGTILRTEAFF

v_gene: TRBV3-1
j_gene: TRBJ1-4
CDR3aa: CASSGRGTENEKLFF

v_gene: TRBV6-1
j_gene: TRBJ2-6
CDR3aa: CASDRAGANVLTF

v_gene: TRBV4-1
j_gene: TRBJ1-2
CDR3aa: CASSQGPLASYGYTF

v_gene: TRBV12-3/TRBV12-4
j_gene: TRBJ2-6
CDR3aa: CASSLATPGAAGANVLTF

v_gene: TRBV19
j_gene: TRBJ2-1
CDR3aa: CASKLAGANEQFF

v_gene: TRBV5-1
j_gene: TRBJ2-1
CDR3aa: CASSQPSGTYNEQFF

v_gene: TRBV5-6
j_gene: TRBJ1-4
CDR3aa: CASSTKDRTQEKLFF

v_gene: TRBV29-1
j_gene: TRBJ2-5
CDR3aa: CSVESARGGEETQYF

v_gene: TRBV19
j_gene: TRBJ2-7
CDR3aa: CASRTGAGPSYEQYF

v_gene: TRBV6-1
j_gene: TRBJ2-1
CDR3aa: CASSGWGASYNEQFF

v_gene: TRBV4-1
j_gene: TRBJ2-7
CDR3aa: CASSQESRQAYEQYF

v_gene: TRBV5-1
j_gene: TRBJ1-5
CDR3aa: CASSLNTGRHQPQHF

v_gene: TRBV5-6
j_gene: TRBJ2-2
CDR3aa: CASSLVDKTNTGELFF

v_gene: TRBV5-4
j_gene: TRBJ1-1
CDR3aa: CASSFDRGGREAFF

v_gene: TRBV19
j_gene: TRBJ1-1
CDR3aa: CASSTLTTGWRTEAFF

v_gene: TRBV29-1
j_gene: TRBJ1-2
CDR3aa: CSLYRGDYGYTF

v_gene: TRBV19
j_gene: TRBJ1-1
CDR3aa: CASTGTLNTEAFF

v_gene: TRBV10-2
j_gene: TRBJ2-7
CDR3aa: CASSGSSGSYEQYF

v_gene: TRBV29-1
j_gene: TRBJ2-7
CDR3aa: CSVRGARYEQYF

v_gene: TRBV29-1
j_gene: TRBJ2-7
CDR3aa: CSVEGGWAYEQYF

v_gene: TRBV10-3
j_gene: TRBJ1-6
CDR3aa: CAISSGQGLPLHF

v_gene: TRBV7-2
j_gene: TRBJ2-1
CDR3aa: CASSPQWGREFGNEQFF

v_gene: TRBV30
j_gene: TRBJ1-2
CDR3aa: CAWSVQGGGYTF

v_gene: TRBV10-3
j_gene: TRBJ2-2
CDR3aa: CAIRELAGGNTGELFF

v_gene: TRBV4-2
j_gene: TRBJ1-1
CDR3aa: CASSLTERSTEAFF

v_gene: TRBV3-1
j_gene: TRBJ1-6
CDR3aa: CASSPGLGGQSPLYF

v_gene: TRBV6-6
j_gene: TRBJ1-2
CDR3aa: CASSPGTAIYGYTF

v_gene: TRBV3-1
j_gene: TRBJ1-5
CDR3aa: CASSHGQPNQPQHF

v_gene: TRBV27
j_gene: TRBJ2-5
CDR3aa: CASSPRVGKVIETQYF

v_gene: TRBV19
j_gene: TRBJ1-1
CDR3aa: CASSPDNTEAFF

v_gene: TRBV20-1
j_gene: TRBJ2-7
CDR3aa: CSARPRPYEQYF

v_gene: TRBV9
j_gene: TRBJ1-5
CDR3aa: CASSVGWLGNQPQHF

v_gene: TRBV27
j_gene: TRBJ2-7
CDR3aa: CASKTSGRGEQYF

v_gene: TRBV6-1
j_gene: TRBJ2-1
CDR3aa: CASSVPLAGVGGEQFF

v_gene: TRBV6-1
j_gene: TRBJ2-3
CDR3aa: CASSEMVGTHTDTQYF

v_gene: TRBV19
j_gene: TRBJ2-1
CDR3aa: CASSHYLRGDEQFF

v_gene: TRBV12-3/TRBV12-4
j_gene: TRBJ1-2
CDR3aa: CASSLDGFNGYTF

v_gene: TRBV9
j_gene: TRBJ2-7
CDR3aa: CASSALPAREQYF

v_gene: TRBV12-3/TRBV12-4
j_gene: TRBJ1-5
CDR3aa: CASRDGAEPQHF

v_gene: TRBV20-1
j_gene: TRBJ2-7
CDR3aa: CSAMARSGISEQYF

v_gene: TRBV5-1
j_gene: TRBJ2-3
CDR3aa: CASSPRGRLRSTDTQYF

v_gene: TRBV4-3
j_gene: TRBJ2-3
CDR3aa: CASSQTTSGRLKGRADTQYF

v_gene: TRBV28
j_gene: TRBJ1-4
CDR3aa: CASSPSGRREGEKLFF

v_gene: TRBV2
j_gene: TRBJ1-1
CDR3aa: CASRSGTLEAFF

v_gene: TRBV20-1
j_gene: TRBJ2-1
CDR3aa: CSAPKASGYNEQFF

v_gene: TRBV20-1
j_gene: TRBJ1-5
CDR3aa: CSARRGDSQPQHF

v_gene: TRBV6-5
j_gene: TRBJ1-1
CDR3aa: CASSYLQGLNTEAFF

v_gene: TRBV7-9
j_gene: TRBJ1-1
CDR3aa: CASIQGASTEAFF

v_gene: TRBV12-3/TRBV12-4
j_gene: TRBJ1-1
CDR3aa: CASSDRGLGTEAFF

v_gene: TRBV6-2/TRBV6-3
j_gene: TRBJ2-2
CDR3aa: CASQTGGLPRRELFF